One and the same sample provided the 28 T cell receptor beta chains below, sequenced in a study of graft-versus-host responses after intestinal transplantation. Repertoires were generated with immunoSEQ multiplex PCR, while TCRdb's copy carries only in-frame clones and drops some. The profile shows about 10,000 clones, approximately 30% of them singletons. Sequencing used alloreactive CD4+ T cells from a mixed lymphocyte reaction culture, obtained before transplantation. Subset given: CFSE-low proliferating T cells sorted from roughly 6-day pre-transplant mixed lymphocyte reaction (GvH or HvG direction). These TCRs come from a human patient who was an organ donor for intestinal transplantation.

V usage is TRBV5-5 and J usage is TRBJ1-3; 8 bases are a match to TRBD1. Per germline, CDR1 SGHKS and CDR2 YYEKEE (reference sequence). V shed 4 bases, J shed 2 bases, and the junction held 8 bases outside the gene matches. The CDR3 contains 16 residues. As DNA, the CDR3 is TGTGCCAGCAGCCCGTCGACACAGGGGGCTGGAAACACCATATATTTT. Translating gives CASSPSTQGAGNTIYF.

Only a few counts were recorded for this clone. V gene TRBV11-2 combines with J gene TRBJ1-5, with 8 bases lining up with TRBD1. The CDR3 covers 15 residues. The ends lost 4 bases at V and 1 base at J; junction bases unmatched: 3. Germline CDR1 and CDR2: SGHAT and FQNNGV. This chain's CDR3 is CASSYQGASNQPQHF. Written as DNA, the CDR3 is TGTGCCAGCAGCTACCAGGGGGCGAGCAATCAGCCCCAGCATTTT.

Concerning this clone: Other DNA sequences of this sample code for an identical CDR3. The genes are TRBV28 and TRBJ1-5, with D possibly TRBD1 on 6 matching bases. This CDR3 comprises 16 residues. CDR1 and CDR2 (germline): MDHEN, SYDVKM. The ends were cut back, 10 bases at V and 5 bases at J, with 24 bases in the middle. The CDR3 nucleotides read TGTGCCACCTCCAACAGGGATTACTGGCTTGATCAGCCCCAGCATTTT. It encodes CATSNRDYWLDQPQHF.

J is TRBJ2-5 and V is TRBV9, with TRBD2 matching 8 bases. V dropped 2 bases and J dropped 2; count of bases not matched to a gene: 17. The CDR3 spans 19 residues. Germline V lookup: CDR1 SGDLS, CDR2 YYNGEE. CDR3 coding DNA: TGTGCCAGCAGCGTGGGGACTGGTGGGGCGGGGGGCCCACAAGAGACCCAGTACTTC. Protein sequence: CASSVGTGGAGGPQETQYF. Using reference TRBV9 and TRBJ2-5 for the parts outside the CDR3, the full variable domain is DSGVTQTPKHLITATGQRVTLRCSPRSGDLSVYWYQQSLDQGLQFLIQYYNGEERAKGNILERFSAQQFPDLHSELNLSSLELGDSALYFCASSVGTGGAGGPQETQYFGPGTRLLVL.

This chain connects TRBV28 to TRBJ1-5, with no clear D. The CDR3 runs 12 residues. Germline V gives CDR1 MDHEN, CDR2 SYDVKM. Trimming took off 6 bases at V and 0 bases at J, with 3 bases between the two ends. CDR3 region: CASRYSNQPQHF. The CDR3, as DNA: TGTGCCAGCAGATATAGCAATCAGCCCCAGCATTTT.

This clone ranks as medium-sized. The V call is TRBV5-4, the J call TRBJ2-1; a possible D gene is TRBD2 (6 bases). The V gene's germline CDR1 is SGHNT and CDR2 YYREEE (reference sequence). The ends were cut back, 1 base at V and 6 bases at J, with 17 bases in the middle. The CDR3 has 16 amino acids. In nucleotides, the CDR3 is TGTGCCAGCAGCTTGTCGACTAGTTGGAGCTCCAATGAGCAGTTCTTC. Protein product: CASSLSTSWSSNEQFF.

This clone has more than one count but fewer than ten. As DNA, the CDR3 is TGTGCCAGCAGTGCAGGGGGCTACTATGGCTACACCTTC. Its translation is CASSAGGYYGYTF. This chain joins TRBV28 and TRBJ1-2, with 8 nucleotides matching TRBD1. Germline V gene data show CDR1 as MDHEN and CDR2 as SYDVKM. V shed 5 bases, J shed 3 bases, and the junction held 2 bases outside the gene matches. This CDR3 comprises 13 residues.

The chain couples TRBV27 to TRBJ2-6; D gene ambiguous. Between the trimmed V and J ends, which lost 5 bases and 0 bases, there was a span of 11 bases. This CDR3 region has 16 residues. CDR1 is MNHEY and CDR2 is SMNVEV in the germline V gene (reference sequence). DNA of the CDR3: TGTGCCAGCAGTCCAAATATCCTCTCTGGGGCCAACGTCCTGACTTTC. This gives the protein CASSPNILSGANVLTF.

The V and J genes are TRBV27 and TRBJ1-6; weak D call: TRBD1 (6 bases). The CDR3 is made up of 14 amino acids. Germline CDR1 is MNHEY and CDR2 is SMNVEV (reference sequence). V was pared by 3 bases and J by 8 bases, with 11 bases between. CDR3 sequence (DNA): TGTGCCAGCAGTTTTGGTAACAGGGATTCACCCCTCCACTTT. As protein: CASSFGNRDSPLHF.

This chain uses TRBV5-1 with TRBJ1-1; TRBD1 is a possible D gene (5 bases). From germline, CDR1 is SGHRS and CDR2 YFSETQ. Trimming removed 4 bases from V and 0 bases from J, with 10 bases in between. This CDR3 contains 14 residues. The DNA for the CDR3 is TGCGCCAGCAGCGTCAGGGCCATGAACACTGAAGCTTTCTTT. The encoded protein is CASSVRAMNTEAFF.

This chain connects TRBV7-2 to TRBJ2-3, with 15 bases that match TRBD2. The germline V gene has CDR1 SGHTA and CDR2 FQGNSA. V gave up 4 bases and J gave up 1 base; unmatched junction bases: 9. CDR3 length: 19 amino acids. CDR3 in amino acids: CASSSDGLAGGPGTDTQYF. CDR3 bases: TGTGCCAGCAGCTCAGACGGACTAGCGGGGGGGCCGGGCACAGATACGCAGTATTTT.

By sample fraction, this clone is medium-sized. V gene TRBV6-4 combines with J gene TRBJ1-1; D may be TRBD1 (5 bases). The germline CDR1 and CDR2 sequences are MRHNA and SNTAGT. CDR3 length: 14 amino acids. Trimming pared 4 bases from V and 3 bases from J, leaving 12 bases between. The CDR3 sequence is CASSVTGVDTEAFF. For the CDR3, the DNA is TGTGCCAGCAGTGTGACGGGGGTAGACACTGAAGCTTTCTTT.

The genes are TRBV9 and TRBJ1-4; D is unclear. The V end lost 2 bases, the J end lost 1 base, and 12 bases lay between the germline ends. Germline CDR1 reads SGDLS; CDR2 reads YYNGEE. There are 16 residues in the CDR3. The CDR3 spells CASSVSPAGTNEKLFF. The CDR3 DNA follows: TGTGCCAGCAGCGTTTCCCCCGCTGGAACTAATGAAAAACTGTTTTTT.

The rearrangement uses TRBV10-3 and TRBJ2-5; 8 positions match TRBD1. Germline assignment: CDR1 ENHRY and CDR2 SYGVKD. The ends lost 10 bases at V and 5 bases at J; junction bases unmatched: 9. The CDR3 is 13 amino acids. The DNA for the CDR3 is TGTGCCACCGCCGAGACAGGGGATGAGACCCAGTACTTC. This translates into CATAETGDETQYF.

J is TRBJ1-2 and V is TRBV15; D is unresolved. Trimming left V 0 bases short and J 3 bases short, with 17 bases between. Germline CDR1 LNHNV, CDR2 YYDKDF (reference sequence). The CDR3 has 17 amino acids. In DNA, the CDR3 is TGTGCCACCAGCAGAGATAAAGCAGAAGTTCTTTACTATGGCTACACCTTC. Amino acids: CATSRDKAEVLYYGYTF.

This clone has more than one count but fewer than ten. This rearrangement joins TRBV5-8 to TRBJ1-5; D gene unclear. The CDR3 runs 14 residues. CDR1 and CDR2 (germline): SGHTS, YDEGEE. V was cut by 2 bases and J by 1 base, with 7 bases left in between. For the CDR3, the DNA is TGTGCCAGCAGCTTAACGGGGAGCAATCAGCCCCAGCATTTT. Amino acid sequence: CASSLTGSNQPQHF.

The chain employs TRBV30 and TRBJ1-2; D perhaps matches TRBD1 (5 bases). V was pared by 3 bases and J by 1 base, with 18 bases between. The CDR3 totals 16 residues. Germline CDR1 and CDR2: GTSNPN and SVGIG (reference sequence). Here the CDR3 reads CAWRHNPGLINYGYTF. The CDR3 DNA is TGTGCCTGGAGACACAATCCGGGACTCATTAACTATGGCTACACCTTC.

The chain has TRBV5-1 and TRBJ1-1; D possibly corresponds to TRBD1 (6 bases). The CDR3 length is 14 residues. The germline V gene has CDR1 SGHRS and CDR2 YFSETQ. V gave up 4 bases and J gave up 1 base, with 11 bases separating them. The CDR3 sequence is CASSRGAANTEAFF. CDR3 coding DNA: TGCGCCAGCAGCCGGGGGGCAGCGAACACTGAAGCTTTCTTT.

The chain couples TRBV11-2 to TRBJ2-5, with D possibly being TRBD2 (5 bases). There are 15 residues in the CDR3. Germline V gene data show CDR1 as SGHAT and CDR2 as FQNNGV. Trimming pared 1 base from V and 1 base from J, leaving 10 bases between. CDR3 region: CASSLVSGFQETQYF. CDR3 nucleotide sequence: TGTGCCAGCAGCTTAGTATCGGGGTTCCAAGAGACCCAGTACTTC.

The CDR3 sequence is CASSLIYATNEKLFF. The DNA of the CDR3 is TGTGCCAGCAGCTTAATTTACGCAACTAATGAAAAACTGTTTTTT. The chain employs TRBV7-9 and TRBJ1-4; D is unclear. Trimming left V 2 bases short and J 0 bases short, with 7 bases between. This CDR3 is 15 amino acids long. The V gene's germline CDR1 is SEHNR and CDR2 FQNEAQ (reference sequence).

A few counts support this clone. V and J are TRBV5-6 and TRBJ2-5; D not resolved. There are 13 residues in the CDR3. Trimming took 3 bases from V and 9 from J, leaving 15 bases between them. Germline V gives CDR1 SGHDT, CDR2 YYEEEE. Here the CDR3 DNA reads TGTGCCAGCAGCTATTATCAACGGGTGGCCCAGTACTTC. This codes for CASSYYQRVAQYF.

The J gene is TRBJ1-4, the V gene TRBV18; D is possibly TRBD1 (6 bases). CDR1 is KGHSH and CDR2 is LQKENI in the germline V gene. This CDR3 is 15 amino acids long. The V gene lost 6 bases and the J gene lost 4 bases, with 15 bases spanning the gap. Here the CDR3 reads CASSPRQDYNEKLFF. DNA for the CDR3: TGTGCCAGCTCTCCCAGACAGGACTATAATGAAAAACTGTTTTTT.

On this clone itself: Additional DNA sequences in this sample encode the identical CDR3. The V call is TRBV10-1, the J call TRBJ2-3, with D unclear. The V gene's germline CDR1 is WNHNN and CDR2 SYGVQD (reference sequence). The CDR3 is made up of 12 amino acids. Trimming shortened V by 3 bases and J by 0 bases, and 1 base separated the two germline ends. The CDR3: CASSDSTDTQYF. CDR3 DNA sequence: TGCGCCAGCAGTGATAGCACAGATACGCAGTATTTT.

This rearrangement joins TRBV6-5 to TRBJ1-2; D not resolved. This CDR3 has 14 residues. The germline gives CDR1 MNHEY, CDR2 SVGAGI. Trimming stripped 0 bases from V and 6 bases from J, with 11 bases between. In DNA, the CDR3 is TGTGCCAGCAGTTACTCGAGACTTCGCCATGGCTACACCTTC. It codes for CASSYSRLRHGYTF.

CDR3 sequence (DNA): TGTGCCAGTAGGGGGGTTAACTATGGCTACACCTTC. As protein: CASRGVNYGYTF. This chain joins TRBV19 and TRBJ1-2; perhaps TRBD1 as D (5 bases). Trimming took off 6 bases at V and 1 base at J, with 6 bases between the two ends. There are 12 residues in the CDR3. The germline gives CDR1 LNHDA, CDR2 SQIVND (reference sequence).

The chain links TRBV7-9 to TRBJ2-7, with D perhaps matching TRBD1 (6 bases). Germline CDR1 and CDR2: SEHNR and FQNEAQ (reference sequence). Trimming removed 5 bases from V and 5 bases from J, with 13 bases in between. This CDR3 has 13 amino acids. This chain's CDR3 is CASSPWTVDEQYF. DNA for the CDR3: TGTGCCAGCAGCCCCTGGACAGTCGACGAGCAGTACTTC.

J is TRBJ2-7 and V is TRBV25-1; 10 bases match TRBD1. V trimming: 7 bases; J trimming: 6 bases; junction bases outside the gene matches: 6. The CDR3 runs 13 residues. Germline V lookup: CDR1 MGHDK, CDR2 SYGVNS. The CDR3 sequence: CASKGTGAREQYF. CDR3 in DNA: TGTGCCAGCAAGGGGACAGGGGCCCGCGAGCAGTACTTC.

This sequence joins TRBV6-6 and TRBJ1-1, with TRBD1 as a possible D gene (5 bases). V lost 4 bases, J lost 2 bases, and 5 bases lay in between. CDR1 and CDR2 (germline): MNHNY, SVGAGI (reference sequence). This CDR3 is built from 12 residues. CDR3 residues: CASSWDNTEAFF. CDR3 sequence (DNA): TGTGCCAGCAGTTGGGACAACACTGAAGCTTTCTTT.